The TCR beta chain under discussion was sequenced for a study of T cell clonality in common variable immunodeficiency. Overall study results and limits: Common variable immunodeficiency TCR beta sequences reportedly had fewer deletions and N-nucleotide insertions.

TCRdb keeps only in-frame clones here, not all; method: immunoSEQ multiplex PCR. The table records tens of thousands of clones without singletons, the ten largest covering 5% to 5.5%. By share of the sample, this clone is medium-sized. The antigen is undetermined. The read stops 3 residues short of the end of the CDR3; the missing end is completed from the germline J gene. This CDR3 contains 14 residues. V gave up 5 bases and J gave up 0 bases; unmatched junction bases: 6. The V gene's germline CDR1 is DFQATT and CDR2 SNEGSKA (reference sequence). Sample: peripheral blood mononuclear cells. This chain joins TRBV20-1 and TRBJ1-1; TRBD1 aligns across 7 bases. The receptor's source is a human donor with common variable immunodeficiency. CDR3 residues: CSAPPGQLNTEAFF. Partial CDR3 DNA: TGCAGTGCTCCTCCGGGACAGTTGAACACTGAA.